A single sample gave rise to the 26 T cell receptor beta chains below, sequenced in a study of lymphopenia after photon versus proton radiotherapy. Generated by immunoSEQ multiplex PCR, the TCRdb table keeps only in-frame clones and is missing some. The sample lists approximately 2,900 clones; about 95% were seen once. The sample consisted of peripheral blood, taken from a patient treated with photon-based radiotherapy. The receptors shown here come from a woman aged 70-85 years with pancreatic cancer.

This sequence joins TRBV4-3 and TRBJ1-5; unclear D gene. The CDR3 runs to 13 residues. The germline CDR1 and CDR2 sequences are LGHNA and YSLEER. V dropped 4 bases and J dropped 3 bases, with 7 bases sitting between them. The CDR3 DNA is TGCGCCAGCAGCCTCGAATACAATCAGCCCCAGCATTTT. This encodes CASSLEYNQPQHF.

The chain recombines TRBV5-6 with TRBJ2-7; 11 bases align to TRBD1. Germline V gene data show CDR1 as SGHDT and CDR2 as YYEEEE. CDR3 length equals 16 residues. V was clipped by 4 bases and J by 5 bases; unmatched bases: 11. Written as DNA, the CDR3 is TGTGCCAGCAGCCTGACTACCGGGACAGGGGGAAACGAGCAGTACTTC. Translation: CASSLTTGTGGNEQYF.

The gene calls are TRBV11-2 and TRBJ1-4; tentative D call: TRBD1 (6 bases). V lost 2 bases, J lost 7 bases, and 17 bases lay in between. This CDR3 has 16 residues. The germline CDR1 and CDR2 sequences are SGHAT and FQNNGV. CDR3 region: CASSLSFGGRGEKLFF. DNA of the CDR3: TGTGCCAGCAGCTTAAGTTTTGGGGGGCGCGGTGAAAAACTGTTTTTT.

This clone is a singleton in its sample. The chain has TRBV5-4 and TRBJ2-7; 8 bases fit TRBD2. Germline CDR1 reads SGHNT; CDR2 reads YYREEE (reference sequence). This CDR3 has 13 residues. V gave up 0 bases and J gave up 6 bases; unmatched junction bases: 2. CDR3 protein: CASSLGGGREQYF. The CDR3 nucleotides read TGTGCCAGCAGCTTGGGCGGGGGGCGCGAGCAGTACTTC.

The chain links TRBV4-3 to TRBJ1-3; TRBD1 might be the D (5 bases). Trimming stripped 0 bases from V and 6 bases from J, with 12 bases between. This CDR3 region has 15 residues. CDR1 is LGHNA and CDR2 is YSLEER in the germline V gene. As DNA, the CDR3 is TGCGCCAGCAGCCAAGATTTAGGGGTGGTAAACACCATATATTTT. Its translation: CASSQDLGVVNTIYF.

The chain links TRBV5-1 to TRBJ2-2; 9 bases align to TRBD2. Trimming cost V 4 bases and J 0 bases; bases outside gene matches: 4. Germline-derived CDR1 and CDR2 are SGHRS and YFSETQ. The CDR3 has 16 amino acids. In DNA, the CDR3 is TGCGCCAGCAGCCCGGGACTAGCCACGAACACCGGGGAGCTGTTTTTT. It is translated as CASSPGLATNTGELFF.

The chain carries TRBV21-1 and TRBJ2-3; the table assigns TRBD2, which was not confirmed against the DNA. TRBV21-1 is labeled a pseudogene. The length of the CDR3 is 19 residues. CDR3 sequence (DNA): TGTGCCAGCAGCAAATTCGGGGGTTACCTACTCCTTCGCACAGATACGCAGTATTTT. Protein: CASSKFGGYLLLRTDTQYF.

The CDR3 DNA sequence: TGTGCCAGCAGTTTGGGGGGGGCGAGTAGCAATCAGCCCCAGCATTTT. Translated, it gives CASSLGGASSNQPQHF. The chain employs TRBV28 and TRBJ1-5; a possible D gene is TRBD1 (6 bases). The CDR3 spans 16 residues. From germline, CDR1 is MDHEN and CDR2 SYDVKM. Trimming pared 3 bases from V and 0 bases from J, leaving 12 bases between.

The V gene is TRBV19, the J gene TRBJ2-1; 14 bases are a match to TRBD2. From germline, CDR1 is LNHDA and CDR2 SQIVND (reference sequence). This CDR3 is 18 amino acids long. The junction had 6 bases not matched to a gene; V was cut back by 4 bases and J by 1 base. CDR3 amino acids: CASSSGTSGRGSYNEQFF. In DNA form, the CDR3 reads TGTGCCAGTAGTAGCGGGACTAGCGGGAGAGGGTCCTACAATGAGCAGTTCTTC.

V and J are TRBV5-1 and TRBJ2-1; D call uncertain. The germline V gene has CDR1 SGHRS and CDR2 YFSETQ. The V end lost 7 bases, the J end lost 5 bases, and 7 bases lay between the germline ends. The CDR3 extends over 11 amino acids. CDR3 nucleotides: TGCGCCAGCGCCGCAAACAATGAGCAGTTCTTC. Its protein product is CASAANNEQFF.

CDR3 in amino acids: CASSKQTRPHTDTQYF. The DNA of the CDR3 is TGTGCCAGCAGCAAACAAACAAGACCTCACACAGATACGCAGTATTTT. J is TRBJ2-3 and V is TRBV21-1. TRBV21-1 is tagged as a pseudogene. The CDR3 runs to 16 residues.

This clone was recorded once. The CDR3, as DNA: TGTGCCAGCTCACCGGATCTGGGGCGGGGGACTGAAGCTTTCTTT. Amino acids: CASSPDLGRGTEAFF. The J gene is TRBJ1-1, the V gene TRBV18; D may be TRBD1 (5 bases). CDR1 and CDR2 (germline): KGHSH, LQKENI. The CDR3 has 15 residues. The V and J ends lost 3 bases and 5 bases respectively, with 16 bases between them.

This clone came up once. V is TRBV5-5 and J is TRBJ2-3; D could derive from TRBD1 or TRBD2 (5 bases each). The germline gives CDR1 SGHKS, CDR2 YYEKEE (reference sequence). With 4 bases removed from V and 2 bases from J, the gap between germline ends came to 14 bases. This CDR3 comprises 15 residues. CDR3 coding DNA: TGTGCCAGCAGCCCAACCGGGACCCCCACAGATACGCAGTATTTT. Its protein is CASSPTGTPTDTQYF.

The genes are TRBV2 and TRBJ2-1; D remains ambiguous. Germline CDR1 SNHLY, CDR2 FYNNEI. The V and J ends lost 6 bases and 2 bases respectively, with 11 bases between them. The CDR3 sequence is 14 residues long. The CDR3: CASRDQSAYNEQFF. In DNA form, the CDR3 reads TGTGCCAGCAGAGACCAAAGTGCCTACAATGAGCAGTTCTTC.

V and J are TRBV7-8 and TRBJ2-5, with TRBD1 as a possible D gene (6 bases). Trimming removed 1 base from V and 7 bases from J, with 16 bases in between. CDR1 SGHVS and CDR2 FQNEAQ come from the germline V gene. CDR3 length: 15 residues. CDR3 DNA: TGTGCCAGCAGCTTAGAGCCCCAGGGGAAGGGGACCCAGTACTTC. Its protein product is CASSLEPQGKGTQYF.

The V gene is TRBV2, the J gene TRBJ2-7; no clear D gene. CDR3 size: 13 residues. Germline lookup yields CDR1 SNHLY and CDR2 FYNNEI. The V end was cut by 5 bases, the J end by 3 bases, with 11 bases between. In nucleotides, the CDR3 is TGTGCCAGCAGTAGTAGTTCCCACTACGAGCAGTACTTC. Protein sequence: CASSSSSHYEQYF.

The CDR3 DNA sequence: TGCGCCAGCAGCCCTGGGGGGACAGGGAACCTCCGGAATGAAAAACTGTTTTTT. Amino acid sequence: CASSPGGTGNLRNEKLFF. The chain couples TRBV4-1 to TRBJ1-4; TRBD1 matches at 9 bases. The CDR3 consists of 18 residues. Germline V gene sequence: CDR1 MGHRA, CDR2 YSYEKL. J lost 5 bases, V lost 4 bases, and 14 bases had no gene match.

This chain joins TRBV5-1 and TRBJ2-2; D may be TRBD2 (6 bases). V lost 0 bases, J lost 6 bases, and 9 bases lay in between. Germline loops: CDR1 SGHRS, CDR2 YFSETQ. The CDR3 has 14 amino acids. In DNA form, the CDR3 reads TGCGCCAGCAGCTTGGTCGGGGAGGCCGGGGAGCTGTTTTTT. Amino acid sequence: CASSLVGEAGELFF.

The V gene is TRBV6-4, the J gene TRBJ2-1, with 8 positions matching TRBD2. J was trimmed by 7 bases and V by 4 bases; bases with no gene match: 6. The CDR3 covers 14 residues. The germline CDR1 and CDR2 sequences are MRHNA and SNTAGT. CDR3 DNA: TGTGCCAGCAGTGTGGAACCTAGCGGGAATGAGCAGTTCTTC. This encodes CASSVEPSGNEQFF.

This chain links TRBV27 with TRBJ2-7; D gene unclear. The ends were cut back, 2 bases at V and 3 bases at J, with 20 bases in the middle. CDR3 size: 17 residues. The V gene's germline CDR1 is MNHEY and CDR2 SMNVEV (reference sequence). This CDR3 is CASSLRRAPGGIYEQYF. The CDR3 DNA reads TGTGCCAGCAGTTTACGGCGTGCGCCGGGCGGAATCTACGAGCAGTACTTC.

The genes are TRBV7-2 and TRBJ1-1; possible D gene TRBD1, 5 bases. Germline assignment: CDR1 SGHTA and CDR2 FQGNSA. The CDR3 totals 14 residues. Trimming cost V 4 bases and J 4 bases, with 13 bases left between them. CDR3: CASSSRVSSTEAFF. CDR3 coding DNA: TGTGCCAGCAGCTCCAGGGTGTCGAGCACTGAAGCTTTCTTT.

To note about this clone: A read error may produce the germline difference seen at one junction end. This specimen includes other DNA sequences encoding the same CDR3. V is TRBV4-3 and J is TRBJ1-2, with D unresolved. CDR1 is LGHNA, CDR2 YSLEER, per germline. The CDR3 is made up of 16 amino acids. The CDR3 here is CASSQDRSAGSGGYTF. Written as DNA, the CDR3 is TGCGCCAGCAGCCAAGATCGTTCGGCGGGGTCGGGCGGCTACACCTTT.

The chain has TRBV5-6 and TRBJ2-4; 9 nucleotides match TRBD2. Germline-derived CDR1 and CDR2 are SGHDT and YYEEEE. V dropped 4 bases and J dropped 0; count of bases not matched to a gene: 11. This CDR3 comprises 18 residues. CDR3 in DNA: TGTGCCAGCAGCCGGACCGCGACTAGCGGAGTAGCCAAAAACATTCAGTACTTC. Its translation is CASSRTATSGVAKNIQYF.

This clone was seen a single time. The chain couples TRBV7-2 to TRBJ2-3; 7 bases match TRBD1. Germline V CDR1 and CDR2: SGHTA, FQGNSA. The CDR3 contains 15 residues. V lost 5 bases to trimming and J lost 0 bases; unmatched junction nucleotides: 5. CDR3 in DNA: TGTGCCAGCAGCGAGACAGGGCTCAGCACAGATACGCAGTATTTT. Amino acid sequence: CASSETGLSTDTQYF. Using reference TRBV7-2 and TRBJ2-3 for the parts outside the CDR3, the full variable domain is GAGVSQSPSNKVTEKGKDVELRCDPISGHTALYWYRQSLGQGLEFLIYFQGNSAPDKSGLPSDRFSAERTGGSVSTLTIQRTQQEDSAVYLCASSETGLSTDTQYFGPGTRLTVL.

The J gene is TRBJ2-1, the V gene TRBV30; TRBD2 matches at 7 bases. CDR3 size: 14 residues. Germline CDR1 GTSNPN, CDR2 SVGIG (reference sequence). J gave up 1 base and V 3 bases, and 3 bases lay outside the gene matches. The CDR3 is CAWRASGSYNEQFF. In DNA form, the CDR3 reads TGTGCCTGGAGGGCTAGCGGATCCTACAATGAGCAGTTCTTC.

The chain employs TRBV11-3 and TRBJ2-1, with D perhaps assigned TRBD1 or TRBD2 (5 bases each). With 4 bases removed from V and 7 bases from J, the gap between germline ends came to 14 bases. From germline, CDR1 is SGHNT and CDR2 YENEEA. The CDR3 has 14 amino acids. CDR3 region: CASSSGTSGNEQFF. The CDR3 nucleotides read TGTGCCAGCAGCTCAGGGACCTCAGGGAATGAGCAGTTCTTC.